This TCR beta chain was observed in a study of blood T cell repertoires in COVID-19. In the study overall: PBMCs, B-cell-depleted T cells, or T cells were the source of the cDNA or gDNA that made up the material.

It was during active infection that Seattle patients were enrolled and then longitudinally followed. The V gene's germline CDR1 is LGHNA and CDR2 YSLEER. Trimming cost V 1 base and J 2 bases, with 5 bases left between them. CDR3 length equals 14 residues. The repertoire was sequenced with immunoSEQ multiplex PCR; TCRdb's copy has only in-frame clones and lacks some. The sample shows about 150,000 clones, about four fifths of them seen only once. This clone was picked up a small number of times. This chain uses TRBV4-3 with TRBJ2-2; no clear D. The material sequenced was peripheral blood. The receptor was derived from a woman older than 75 with COVID-19, enrolled during active disease. For the CDR3, the DNA is TGCGCCAGCAGCCAAGGACAAAACACCGGGGAGCTGTTTTTT. As protein: CASSQGQNTGELFF.